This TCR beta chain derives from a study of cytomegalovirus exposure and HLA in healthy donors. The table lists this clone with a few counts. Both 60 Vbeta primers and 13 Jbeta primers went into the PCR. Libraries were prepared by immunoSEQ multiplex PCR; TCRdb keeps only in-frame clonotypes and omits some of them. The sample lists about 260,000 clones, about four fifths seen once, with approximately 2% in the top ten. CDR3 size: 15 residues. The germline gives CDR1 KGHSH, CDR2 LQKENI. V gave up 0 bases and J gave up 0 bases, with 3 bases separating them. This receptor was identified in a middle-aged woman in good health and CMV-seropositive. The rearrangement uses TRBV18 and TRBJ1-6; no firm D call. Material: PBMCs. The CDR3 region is CASSPPASYNSPLHF. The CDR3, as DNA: TGTGCCAGCTCACCACCGGCCTCCTATAATTCACCCCTCCACTTT. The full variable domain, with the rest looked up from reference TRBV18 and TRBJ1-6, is NAGVMQNPRHLVRRRGQEARLRCSPMKGHSHVYWYRQLPEEGLKFMVYLQKENIIDESGMPKERFSAEFPKEGPSILRIQQVVRGDSAAYFCASSPPASYNSPLHFGNGTRLTVT.